Listed below are T cell receptor beta chains from one sample, sequenced in a study of PD-L1 blockade in urothelial cancer. Sequencing was performed with immunoSEQ multiplex PCR; in TCRdb, only in-frame clones are kept and a portion is missing. The sample has about 52,000 clones; 75% to 90% are singletons. The input for sequencing was PBMCs, taken around atezolizumab (anti-PD-L1) treatment. Receptors originate from a man aged 45 to 65 with urothelial cancer. Both conserved end residues are part of each CDR3. Each record gives: D gene, J gene, V gene, clone size, CDR3 protein, CDR3 DNA. The D gene is left open where the match is weak. The size field is filled for only some rows; it gives once, few, many or a size class.

>TRBD2|TRBJ2-7|TRBV5-1|-
CASSLGGTSSYEQYF
TGCGCCAGCAGCTTGGGAGGGACTAGCTCCTACGAGCAGTACTTC
>TRBD1|TRBJ2-7|TRBV14|-
CASSQGQGLPYEQYF
TGTGCCAGCAGCCAGGGACAGGGTCTCCCCTACGAGCAGTACTTC
>-|TRBJ1-1|TRBV7-2|-
CASSFASGTEAFF
TGTGCCAGCAGCTTTGCTTCAGGCACTGAAGCTTTCTTT
>-|TRBJ2-5|TRBV27|-
CASSTEGAQYF
TGTGCCAGCAGTACCGAAGGGGCCCAGTACTTC
>-|TRBJ2-7|TRBV27|few
CASSSGAYEQYF
TGTGCCAGCAGTTCGGGTGCCTACGAGCAGTACTTC
>TRBD2|TRBJ2-1|TRBV27|-
CASSLGTSGSVEQFF
TGTGCCAGCAGTCTAGGGACTAGCGGGAGTGTTGAGCAGTTCTTC
>TRBD2|TRBJ2-1|TRBV28|-
CASSFSGRENNEQFF
TGTGCCAGCAGCTTCAGCGGGAGGGAAAACAATGAGCAGTTCTTC
>-|TRBJ2-2|TRBV28|-
CASRRTPNTGELFF
TGTGCCAGCAGAAGGACACCGAACACCGGGGAGCTGTTTTTT
>-|TRBJ1-1|TRBV19|-
CASRTTGSGTEAFF
TGTGCCAGTAGAACTACAGGGTCGGGTACTGAAGCTTTCTTT
>TRBD2|TRBJ2-5|TRBV11-2|-
CASSFKLADRGETQYF
TGTGCCAGCAGCTTCAAGCTAGCGGATCGGGGGGAGACCCAGTACTTC
>TRBD1|TRBJ1-4|TRBV15|-
CATSRGQGNEKLFF
TGTGCCACCAGCAGAGGACAGGGTAATGAAAAACTGTTTTTT
>-|TRBJ2-1|TRBV7-2|-
CASSPNPVLAGEQFF
TGTGCCAGCAGCCCTAACCCTGTACTAGCCGGTGAGCAGTTCTTC
>-|TRBJ2-2|TRBV10-3|-
CATRDNANTGELFF
TGTGCCACCCGGGACAACGCGAACACCGGGGAGCTGTTTTTT
>TRBD1|TRBJ2-5|TRBV7-2|-
CASSLAWDRGPRATQYF
TGTGCCAGCAGCTTAGCGTGGGACAGGGGGCCCCGGGCGACCCAGTACTTC
>TRBD2|TRBJ2-7|TRBV27|-
CASSPTSGGEQYF
TGTGCCAGCAGTCCCACTAGCGGGGGCGAGCAGTACTTC
>TRBD2|TRBJ2-3|TRBV18|-
CASSPLSGGNTDTQYF
TGTGCCAGCTCACCCCTCAGCGGGGGCAACACAGATACGCAGTATTTT
>TRBD2|TRBJ2-3|TRBV18|-
CASSPLFQREGTDTQYF
TGTGCCAGCTCACCACTTTTCCAGCGGGAGGGCACAGATACGCAGTATTTT
>-|TRBJ2-2|TRBV29-1|-
CSTGDTNTGELFF
TGCAGCACCGGGGACACGAACACCGGGGAGCTGTTTTTT
>-|TRBJ2-6|TRBV5-4|-
CASSFRRGSGANVLTF
TGTGCCAGCAGCTTCCGGCGGGGCTCTGGGGCCAACGTCCTGACTTTC
>TRBD2|TRBJ2-5|TRBV27|-
CASSWTSGQQETQYF
TGTGCCAGCAGTTGGACTAGCGGGCAACAAGAGACCCAGTACTTC
>-|TRBJ2-1|TRBV5-1|once
CASSLTSSYNEQFF
TGCGCCAGCAGCTTGACTAGCTCCTACAATGAGCAGTTCTTC
>TRBD1|TRBJ2-1|TRBV9|-
CASTDRGQGEQFF
TGTGCCAGCACCGACAGGGGGCAGGGTGAGCAGTTCTTC
>-|TRBJ1-2|TRBV28|-
CASSFPGINHPNYGYTF
TGTGCCAGCAGTTTCCCCGGGATCAACCACCCTAACTATGGCTACACCTTC
>-|TRBJ2-3|TRBV5-1|-
CASSLEGPSRGDTQYF
TGCGCCAGCAGCTTGGAGGGGCCATCCCGAGGAGATACGCAGTATTTT
>TRBD2|TRBJ2-2|TRBV27|-
CASRPKLAGGTGELFF
TGTGCCAGCAGACCCAAACTAGCGGGAGGGACCGGGGAGCTGTTTTTT
>TRBD1|TRBJ2-2|TRBV5-1|few
CASSRQGRTGELFF
TGCGCCAGCAGTCGACAGGGTCGGACCGGGGAGCTGTTTTTT
>-|TRBJ2-2|TRBV7-9|-
CASSSPLTNTGELFF
TGTGCCAGCAGCTCTCCACTAACGAACACCGGGGAGCTGTTTTTT
>-|TRBJ2-2|TRBV27|medium-sized
CASSHTGWNTGELFF
TGTGCCAGCAGCCACACAGGGTGGAACACCGGGGAGCTGTTTTTT
>-|TRBJ1-1|TRBV7-9|-
CASSLDRAFF
TGTGCCAGCAGCTTAGATCGAGCTTTCTTT
>TRBD2|TRBJ2-2|TRBV2|few
CASSEDRGGHGELFF
TGTGCCAGCAGTGAAGACCGGGGGGGCCACGGGGAGCTGTTTTTT
>TRBD2|TRBJ2-1|TRBV5-8|-
CATSGGVASYNEQFF
TGTGCCACCAGCGGGGGGGTCGCGTCCTACAATGAGCAGTTCTTC
>-|TRBJ2-1|TRBV9|-
CASSVGGTGELAGAYNEQFF
TGTGCCAGCAGCGTAGGGGGGACAGGGGAACTAGCGGGAGCATACAATGAGCAGTTCTTC
>TRBD2|TRBJ2-1|TRBV19|-
CASRTGLAGGPKYNEQFF
TGTGCCAGTAGAACTGGACTAGCGGGAGGGCCTAAATACAATGAGCAGTTCTTC
>TRBD2|TRBJ2-1|TRBV7-9|once
CASSLVGLAGYNEQFF
TGTGCCAGCAGCTTAGTAGGACTAGCGGGATACAATGAGCAGTTCTTC
>TRBD2|TRBJ2-7|TRBV27|-
CATRSPLAGGRGEQYF
TGTGCCACCCGATCCCCCTTAGCGGGAGGCCGTGGGGAGCAGTACTTC
>TRBD1|TRBJ2-5|TRBV4-3|-
CASSQEQGAAETQYF
TGCGCCAGCAGCCAAGAACAGGGGGCTGCGGAGACCCAGTACTTC
>TRBD1|TRBJ2-5|TRBV7-9|-
CASSSGTGFQETQYF
TGTGCCAGCAGCTCGGGGACAGGGTTCCAAGAGACCCAGTACTTC
>-|TRBJ1-5|TRBV4-1|-
CASSQDLVTALSNQPQHF
TGCGCCAGCAGCCAAGATTTAGTGACAGCCCTTAGCAATCAGCCCCAGCATTTT
>TRBD1|TRBJ2-1|TRBV7-8|-
CASSSTLRDGTAKWIVTEQFF
TGTGCCAGCAGCTCGACCCTCCGGGACGGGACAGCCAAATGGATAGTCACTGAGCAGTTCTTC
>-|TRBJ1-3|TRBV9|-
CASSVEVWADSGNTIYF
TGTGCCAGCAGCGTAGAGGTCTGGGCAGACTCTGGAAACACCATATATTTT
>-|TRBJ1-1|TRBV6-5|once
CASSPGGMGTEAFF
TGTGCCAGCAGCCCCGGGGGGATGGGCACTGAAGCTTTCTTT
>-|TRBJ1-1|TRBV7-9|-
CASSLGTSNTEAFF
TGTGCCAGCAGCTTGGGGACTTCCAACACTGAAGCTTTCTTT
>TRBD1|TRBJ2-7|TRBV29-1|once
CSVELTGTTYEQYF
TGCAGCGTTGAACTGACAGGGACAACCTACGAGCAGTACTTC
>TRBD1|TRBJ1-5|TRBV28|-
CASRPGQPSNVGQPQHF
TGTGCCAGCAGGCCGGGACAGCCTAGTAATGTGGGTCAGCCCCAGCATTTT
>TRBD2|TRBJ2-1|TRBV12-5|-
CASGFTLADNEQFF
TGTGCTAGTGGTTTTACGCTAGCGGACAATGAGCAGTTCTTC
>-|TRBJ1-5|TRBV11-2|-
CASSLVGGGQPQHF
TGTGCCAGCAGCTTAGTGGGGGGAGGCCAGCCCCAGCATTTT
>-|TRBJ1-2|TRBV7-8|-
CASAFRGAGDGYTF
TGTGCCAGCGCCTTTCGGGGGGCGGGGGATGGCTACACCTTC
>-|TRBJ1-4|TRBV5-1|-
CASSSTPGGNEKLFF
TGCGCCAGCAGCTCTACACCAGGTGGAAATGAAAAACTGTTTTTT
>TRBD2|TRBJ2-5|TRBV5-1|-
CASSSTSGGNSRETQYF
TGCGCCAGCAGCTCCACTAGCGGGGGTAATTCGCGGGAGACCCAGTACTTC
>TRBD1|TRBJ2-3|TRBV19|-
CASSIGTGATDTQYF
TGTGCCAGTAGTATAGGGACAGGGGCCACAGATACGCAGTATTTT
>TRBD1|TRBJ1-5|TRBV5-6|-
CASSTGTGGQPQHF
TGTGCCAGCAGCACAGGGACAGGGGGTCAGCCCCAGCATTTT
>-|TRBJ2-7|TRBV2|-
CASTAMNRWQYF
TGTGCCAGCACCGCGATGAACCGGTGGCAGTACTTC
>-|TRBJ1-5|TRBV28|-
CASSLTGHPTRNQPQHF
TGTGCCAGCAGCCTTACTGGACATCCGACTCGCAATCAGCCCCAGCATTTT
>-|TRBJ1-5|TRBV19|-
CASSIARRGGDQPQHF
TGTGCCAGTAGTATAGCGCGTCGAGGAGGGGATCAGCCCCAGCATTTT
>TRBD2|TRBJ2-3|TRBV6-5|-
CASSYSRGGGTDTQYF
TGTGCCAGCAGTTACTCCCGCGGGGGTGGCACAGATACGCAGTATTTT
>-|TRBJ2-3|TRBV27|-
CASSPLVWGDTDTQYF
TGTGCCAGCAGTCCCCTAGTTTGGGGCGACACAGATACGCAGTATTTT